This T cell receptor (beta chain) was observed in a study of OX40 agonist ivuxolimab in advanced cancers. The study, taken as a whole, reports: In the 0.1 to 3.0 mg/kg range, CD4+ and CD8+ blood T cells had expanded clonally by week 6.

Here immunoSEQ multiplex PCR was the method, and the copy in TCRdb shows in-frame clones only, minus some. The repertoire has more than 50,000 clones, 84% of them found once; the top ten carry 2.4%. With respect to this clone: What it binds is not known.

The source material was CD4+ or CD8+ T cells sorted from blood, sampled in a trial of the OX40 agonist ivuxolimab. This receptor was identified in an adult with an advanced solid tumor such as melanoma, head and neck, liver or kidney cancer.

CDR3 region: CASGRGVNGNTIYF. CDR3 nucleotide sequence: TGTGCCAGCGGGCGGGGAGTTAATGGAAACACCATATATTTT. The rearrangement joins TRBV7-8 to TRBJ1-3; no definite D call. Germline CDR1 SGHVS, CDR2 FQNEAQ. The length of the CDR3 is 14 residues. Trimming took 8 bases from V and 3 from J, leaving 14 bases between them.